This TCR beta chain was sequenced in a study of OX40 agonist ivuxolimab in advanced cancers. Study-level information: With a range of about 20 to 79, age averaged approximately 60 years, and around 83% were male.

Clones were read by immunoSEQ multiplex PCR, and TCRdb kept only the in-frame ones, dropping some. The sample shows around 75,000 clones, about nine tenths of them seen only once. V was shortened by 7 bases and J by 4 bases, with 16 bases between the two germline ends. CDR1 is MNHEY, CDR2 SVGAGI, per germline. The CDR3 is 14 amino acids. The TCR was taken from an adult with an advanced solid tumor such as melanoma, head and neck, liver or kidney cancer. Material: CD4+ or CD8+ T cells sorted from blood, obtained in a trial of the OX40 agonist ivuxolimab. V usage is TRBV6-5 and J usage is TRBJ1-2; D may be TRBD1 (5 bases). The CDR3: CASTPGHSIYGYTF. The CDR3 nucleotides are TGTGCCAGCACCCCAGGACACAGTATCTATGGCTACACCTTC.